This is a list of T cell receptor beta chains from one sample in a study of patients and donors after allogeneic stem cell transplantation. Each CDR3 protein is one row after TCRdb ran MiXCR on the RT-PCR reads. The sample gives over 400,000 distinct CDR3 sequences, 16% of which show up once; over 6% is in the top ten. The source material was blood, either unsorted or a sorted T cell fraction (not recorded which). The receptors here all came from a human donor who was either an allogeneic HSCT recipient or a stem cell or donor lymphocyte infusion donor (not recorded which). It is not recorded whose cells these are; they may come from a transplant donor. Both conserved end residues are part of each CDR3. Each record gives: D gene, clone size, V gene, J gene, CDR3 protein, CDR3 DNA. D genes are given only for firm matches. Clone size is stated in some rows and not others, as once, few, many or a class when expanded.

TRBD2	few	TRBV4-1	TRBJ2-7	CASSLRSVAGAGYEQYF	TGCGCCAGCAGCTTGCGGAGCGTAGCGGGGGCCGGCTACGAGCAGTACTTC
NA	NA	TRBV13	TRBJ2-7	CASREFDRYEQYF	TGTGCCAGCAGAGAATTCGACAGATACGAGCAGTACTTC
TRBD1	NA	TRBV7-9	TRBJ2-7	CASSFPRDRGQQYF	TGTGCCAGCAGCTTCCCCCGGGACAGGGGGCAACAGTACTTC
NA	NA	TRBV24-1	TRBJ2-3	CATHPGTSTDTQYF	TGTGCCACCCACCCCGGGACAAGCACAGATACGCAGTATTTT
NA	NA	TRBV6-2/TRBV6-3	TRBJ2-1	CASSRASLQFF	TGTGCCAGCAGCCGCGCATCATTACAGTTCTTC
NA	NA	TRBV9	TRBJ1-2	CASSLDRTLNYGYTF	TGTGCCAGCAGCCTCGACAGGACATTAAACTATGGCTACACCTTC
NA	few	TRBV11-2	TRBJ2-5	CASSLGGSTQETQYF	TGTGCCAGCAGCTTAGGGGGTAGCACCCAAGAGACCCAGTACTTC
NA	few	TRBV7-2	TRBJ1-1	CASSLPRGKGLNTEAFF	TGTGCCAGCAGCTTACCCCGGGGGAAAGGTTTGAACACTGAAGCTTTCTTT
TRBD2	NA	TRBV14	TRBJ2-1	CASSPPGISGFGPYNEQFF	TGTGCCAGCAGCCCACCCGGGATTAGCGGGTTTGGGCCCTACAATGAGCAGTTCTTC
NA	few	TRBV5-1	TRBJ2-5	CASSLAGRGTETQYF	TGCGCCAGCAGCTTGGCTGGTAGGGGTACCGAGACCCAGTACTTC
NA	few	TRBV9	TRBJ1-1	CASSSRQRGTEAFF	TGTGCCAGCAGCAGCCGACAGAGAGGCACTGAAGCTTTCTTT
NA	NA	TRBV29-1	TRBJ1-1	CSVDTLARTTEAFF	TGCAGCGTTGACACCCTTGCCAGGACCACTGAAGCTTTCTTT
NA	many	TRBV15	TRBJ2-1	CATSRPLPGEQFF	TGTGCCACCAGCAGACCTCTTCCTGGTGAGCAGTTCTTC
NA	NA	TRBV20-1	TRBJ1-1	CSASQSTGSNTEAFF	TGCAGTGCTAGTCAATCAACAGGGTCGAACACTGAAGCTTTCTTT
NA	few	TRBV2	TRBJ2-7	CASGTGVSYEQYF	TGTGCCAGCGGGACTGGAGTCTCCTACGAGCAGTACTTC